These 19 T cell receptor beta chains share one sample of origin, sequenced in a study of blood T cell repertoires in COVID-19 (dated by TCRdb to 2020 to 2022). The method was the immunoSEQ multiplex PCR assay. Here the immuneACCESS table is served through TCRdb, limited to in-frame sequences with V and J called. Missing clones are a known gap in these copies; in checked studies unresolved V genes cover under half, and the rest lacks a known reason. The sample table records around 300,000 clones; roughly nine tenths of these occur just once. The top ten constitute roughly 2.3% of the sample. Material: peripheral blood. All receptors come from a man aged 50 to 60 with acute or convalescent COVID-19.

The chain employs TRBV7-2 and TRBJ2-5; no clear D gene. The germline gives CDR1 SGHTA, CDR2 FQGNSA. The CDR3 covers 14 residues. V lost 2 bases and J lost 1, with 8 bases in between. CDR3 in amino acids: CASSLRGSQETQYF. The CDR3 nucleotides are TGTGCCAGCAGCTTAAGAGGATCCCAAGAGACCCAGTACTTC.

V usage is TRBV12-3 or TRBV12-4 and J usage is TRBJ1-2; D is perhaps TRBD1 (5 bases). V lost 5 bases to trimming and J lost 3 bases, with 7 bases between them. CDR3 length equals 12 residues. The CDR3 here is CASSAGDYGYTF. CDR3 sequence (DNA): TGTGCCAGCAGTGCGGGGGACTATGGCTACACCTTC.

This chain connects TRBV6-5 to TRBJ2-4, with a possible D match to TRBD1 (5 bases). V was pared by 8 bases and J by 3 bases, with 8 bases between. Germline V gene data show CDR1 as MNHEY and CDR2 as SVGAGI. The CDR3 has 12 amino acids. CDR3 loop: CASWQGKNIQYF. The CDR3, as DNA: TGTGCCAGCTGGCAGGGCAAAAACATTCAGTACTTC.

J is TRBJ1-2 and V is TRBV12-3 or TRBV12-4; D is perhaps TRBD1 (6 bases). V lost 3 bases to trimming and J lost 7 bases, with 12 bases between them. This CDR3 region has 13 residues. The CDR3 loop is CASSLSGGLGYTF. CDR3 bases: TGTGCCAGCAGTTTGTCCGGGGGGCTTGGCTACACCTTC.

V and J are TRBV12-3 or TRBV12-4 and TRBJ2-7, with D possibly matching TRBD2 (5 bases). Trimming left V 5 bases short and J 0 bases short, with 8 bases between. This CDR3 is built from 13 residues. CDR3 nucleotides: TGTGCCAGCAGTCCGGACTCCTCCTACGAGCAGTACTTC. This codes for CASSPDSSYEQYF.

The CDR3 region is CASSVGGRTSGVVDTQYF. The CDR3 DNA is TGCGCCAGCAGTGTAGGGGGTCGGACTAGCGGGGTAGTAGATACGCAGTATTTT. This chain connects TRBV10-2 to TRBJ2-3; 12 bases line up with TRBD2. The junction had 13 bases not matched to a gene; V was cut back by 4 bases and J by 5 bases. The CDR3 has 18 residues. Germline values: CDR1 WSHSY, CDR2 SAAADI.

The V gene is TRBV5-8, the J gene TRBJ2-7; the match to TRBD1 covers 8 bases. Per the germline V gene, CDR1 is SGHTS and CDR2 is YDEGEE. This CDR3 is 14 amino acids long. V shed 4 bases and J 2 bases; nucleotides not matched to a gene: 5. The CDR3 nucleotides read TGTGCCAGCAGCCTCCGGGACAGGACCTACGAGCAGTACTTC. The encoded protein is CASSLRDRTYEQYF.

As concerns this clone: A much larger clone sits a single nucleotide away, making a read error possible. Different DNA sequences within this sample yield the same CDR3. The chain combines TRBV4-1 with TRBJ1-6, with no clear D. CDR1 is MGHRA, CDR2 YSYEKL, per germline. There are 13 residues in the CDR3. V was cut by 3 bases and J by 6 bases, with 6 bases left in between. CDR3 residues: CASSQESNSPLHF. The CDR3 region has the DNA TGCGCCAGCAGCCAGGAGAGTAATTCACCCCTCCACTTT.

The CDR3 is CASSLAGTSGGANNEQFF. The DNA for the CDR3 is TGTGCCAGCAGCTTAGCCGGGACTAGCGGGGGGGCGAACAATGAGCAGTTCTTC. The chain carries TRBV11-3 and TRBJ2-1; 16 bases fit TRBD2. The CDR3 is made up of 18 amino acids. The J segment lost 5 bases and the V segment lost 1 base, leaving 5 bases of the junction unmatched. Germline V gene lookup returns CDR1 SGHNT and CDR2 YENEEA. Supplemented by reference TRBV11-3 and TRBJ2-1, the full variable domain reads EAGVVQSPRYKIIEKKQPVAFWCNPISGHNTLYWYLQNLGQGPELLIRYENEEAVDDSQLPKDRFSAERLKGVDSTLKIQPAELGDSAVYLCASSLAGTSGGANNEQFFGPGTRLTVL.

This clone was counted a single time. The chain is built from TRBV6-6 and TRBJ1-6, with a tentative D call TRBD1 (5 bases). The CDR3 runs to 14 residues. Germline lookup yields CDR1 MNHNY and CDR2 SVGAGI (reference sequence). V lost 7 bases and J lost 8, with 15 bases in between. The CDR3 protein is CASKVIQGHSPLHF. The CDR3 DNA sequence: TGTGCCAGCAAGGTCATCCAGGGTCATTCACCCCTCCACTTT.

This chain uses TRBV2 with TRBJ2-7; maybe TRBD1 (7 bases). V dropped 6 bases and J dropped 7 bases, with 13 bases sitting between them. The CDR3 has 12 residues. The V gene's germline CDR1 is SNHLY and CDR2 FYNNEI. The CDR3 DNA follows: TGTGCCAGCAGCTCCCAGGGGGGAGAGCAGTACTTC. This codes for CASSSQGGEQYF.

This chain connects TRBV3-1 (or the pseudogene TRBV3-2) to TRBJ1-3; 10 bases agree with TRBD1. The length of the CDR3 is 17 residues. Trimming at V came to 1 base and at J to 2 bases, leaving 5 bases not matched to a gene. Looked up from germline, CDR1 is LGHDT and CDR2 is YNNKEL (reference sequence). The CDR3 DNA follows: TGTGCCAGCAGCCAAGGGACAGGGGGTCTGGCTGGAAACACCATATATTTT. Protein sequence: CASSQGTGGLAGNTIYF.

This clone was picked up one time. This chain uses TRBV7-3 with TRBJ2-2; TRBD1 agrees at 9 bases. With 5 bases clipped from V and 6 bases from J, the junction kept 7 bases outside the gene matches. The CDR3 extends over 15 amino acids. Per germline, CDR1 SGHTA and CDR2 FQGTGA. CDR3 protein: CASSKQGAGAGELFF. For the CDR3, the DNA is TGTGCCAGCAGCAAACAGGGGGCGGGCGCCGGGGAGCTGTTTTTT.

This chain links TRBV30 with TRBJ2-4; 8 bases align to TRBD1. J was trimmed by 9 bases and V by 3 bases; bases with no gene match: 10. Germline V gene sequence: CDR1 GTSNPN, CDR2 SVGIG (reference sequence). CDR3 size: 14 residues. The CDR3 reads CAWSPGQVLGIQYF. In DNA form, the CDR3 reads TGTGCCTGGAGCCCGGGACAGGTGCTCGGCATTCAGTACTTC.

This clone was seen just once. The gene calls are TRBV19 and TRBJ2-1; 10 bases map to TRBD2. V lost 4 bases and J lost 9; bases outside the gene matches: 9. This CDR3 is built from 15 residues. Germline V gives CDR1 LNHDA, CDR2 SQIVND (reference sequence). The CDR3 region is CASSSERGGLGEQFF. The DNA for the CDR3 is TGTGCCAGTAGTAGCGAGCGGGGGGGCCTGGGTGAGCAGTTCTTC. The entire variable domain, with the rest obtained from reference TRBV19 and TRBJ2-1, is as follows: DGGITQSPKYLFRKEGQNVTLSCEQNLNHDAMYWYRQDPGQGLRLIYYSQIVNDFQKGDIAEGYSVSREKKESFPLTVTSAQKNPTAFYLCASSSERGGLGEQFFGPGTRLTVL.

The chain couples TRBV7-3 to TRBJ2-3; TRBD1 might be the D (6 bases). Trimming removed 0 bases from V and 2 bases from J, with 15 bases in between. CDR3 length: 17 amino acids. Germline loops: CDR1 SGHTA, CDR2 FQGTGA. CDR3 DNA sequence: TGTGCCAGCAGCTTAACGTATCAGGGGCGGTTCACAGATACGCAGTATTTT. Translating gives CASSLTYQGRFTDTQYF.

The chain combines TRBV5-1 with TRBJ1-2; D may be TRBD1 (6 bases). The CDR3 is made up of 15 amino acids. Germline V gene lookup returns CDR1 SGHRS and CDR2 YFSETQ. Trimming took 0 bases from V and 5 from J, leaving 14 bases between them. Here the CDR3 reads CASSLDRKGGYGYTF. The DNA of the CDR3 is TGCGCCAGCAGCTTGGACAGAAAAGGGGGATATGGCTACACCTTC.

This chain links TRBV12-3 or TRBV12-4 with TRBJ1-2, with D possibly matching TRBD1 (6 bases). Trimming shortened V by 8 bases and J by 3 bases, and 13 bases separated the two germline ends. This CDR3 comprises 13 residues. The CDR3 sequence: CASYGGRDYGYTF. CDR3 nucleotides: TGTGCCAGCTACGGGGGGCGGGACTATGGCTACACCTTC.

A few counts support this clone. Written as DNA, the CDR3 is TGCGCCAGCAGCGGAAAACAGGGGGCCGCTGAAGCTTTCTTT. Its translation is CASSGKQGAAEAFF. The rearrangement joins TRBV5-1 to TRBJ1-1; 9 bases are shared with TRBD1. The germline V gene has CDR1 SGHRS and CDR2 YFSETQ. V lost 4 bases, J lost 6 bases, and 7 bases stayed unmatched. The CDR3 is made up of 14 amino acids.